The clone carrying this TCR beta chain is medium-sized by frequency. All participants were free of acute infectious disease and in good physical condition. The data derive from a study of CD8 T cells in cerebrospinal fluid in Alzheimer's disease. Reanalyzing the 10x single-cell sequencing reads, TCRdb keeps one entry per CDR3 protein, without DNA. The sample includes about 1,500 distinct CDR3 sequences. Sequencing was carried out using cerebrospinal fluid. This clonotype was obtained from a human donor with mild cognitive impairment.

The CDR3 sequence: CASSRGASGRRDEQFF. V and J are TRBV5-1 and TRBJ2-1; there is no DNA to check the TCRdb D call of TRBD2. Germline CDR1 SGHRS, CDR2 YFSETQ. CDR3 length: 16 residues.